This TCR beta chain was sequenced during a study of T cell changes during pregnancy in multiple sclerosis. The CDR3 runs 13 residues. In germline, CDR1 is MGHRA, CDR2 YSYEKL. The V end was cut by 5 bases, the J end by 7 bases, with 11 bases between. TCRdb's copy holds only in-frame clones and misses some; the assay was immunoSEQ multiplex PCR. The table shows around 92,000 clones, with 85% to 95% occurring only once. The chain links TRBV4-1 to TRBJ2-2; D is undetermined. The sequence was collected from a female donor with multiple sclerosis, enrolled in a pregnancy study. Sequencing used peripheral blood, obtained in the first trimester of pregnancy. CDR3 coding DNA: TGCGCCAGCAGCTCGCGATCCATCGGGGAGCTGTTTTTT. Protein sequence: CASSSRSIGELFF.